This section outlines one TCR beta chain sequence together with its context. Original data processing: From reference gene primer amplification, estimates of nucleated cell counts were derived. Assay: immunoSEQ multiplex PCR; the TCRdb copy retains only in-frame clones and omits some. V and J calls plus clone size are reproduced from that table; the DNA served to infer D and trimming. The sample lists nearly 200,000 clones, nearly 90% occurring once. This sample stems from a study of blood T cell repertoires in COVID-19. Germline-derived CDR1 and CDR2 are LGHNA and YNFKEQ. The J segment lost 5 bases and the V segment lost 6 bases, leaving 7 bases of the junction unmatched. This CDR3 spans 13 amino acids.

Sequencing input: peripheral blood. The chain uses TRBV4-2 and TRBJ2-7, with TRBD1 matching over 7 bases. This TCR came from a woman aged 40 to 50 who had recovered from COVID-19. CDR3 in amino acids: CASSHTDRDEQYF. DNA for the CDR3: TGTGCCAGCAGTCATACTGACAGGGACGAGCAGTACTTC.